The sequence of this TCR beta chain was determined in a study of CD8+ T cells in alopecia areata. The sample holds a few counts of this clone. The antigen is not known. Extraction of RNA preceded its reverse transcription into cDNA, which served as the sequencing template. Using immunoSEQ multiplex PCR, the repertoire was profiled, and TCRdb retains in-frame clones only, with some absent. The repertoire includes roughly 120,000 clones, over 60% of them detected once, and around 3% sits in the top ten. This CDR3 comprises 14 residues. The germline V gene has CDR1 MGHDK and CDR2 SYGVNS. V was shortened by 4 bases and J by 8 bases, with 16 bases between the two germline ends. Broader study findings: Sequencing of scalp samples also includes resident alphabeta T cells from normal skin. Clonality exceeded that of normal scalp in lesional scalp, most notably in alopecia totalis/universalis. Shared TCR sequences were less clear between patients than in mice, possibly partly from HLA diversity.

The sorting of PBMCs gave CD4+ and CD8+ T cells. The sequence was collected from a human donor in good health. The chain combines TRBV25-1 with TRBJ2-3, with D possibly being TRBD2 (6 bases). The sample was CD4+ T cells sorted from blood. The CDR3 nucleotides read TGTGCCAGCAGTGCCCGGGGAGCCGGGGGTACGCAGTATTTT. Translating gives CASSARGAGGTQYF.